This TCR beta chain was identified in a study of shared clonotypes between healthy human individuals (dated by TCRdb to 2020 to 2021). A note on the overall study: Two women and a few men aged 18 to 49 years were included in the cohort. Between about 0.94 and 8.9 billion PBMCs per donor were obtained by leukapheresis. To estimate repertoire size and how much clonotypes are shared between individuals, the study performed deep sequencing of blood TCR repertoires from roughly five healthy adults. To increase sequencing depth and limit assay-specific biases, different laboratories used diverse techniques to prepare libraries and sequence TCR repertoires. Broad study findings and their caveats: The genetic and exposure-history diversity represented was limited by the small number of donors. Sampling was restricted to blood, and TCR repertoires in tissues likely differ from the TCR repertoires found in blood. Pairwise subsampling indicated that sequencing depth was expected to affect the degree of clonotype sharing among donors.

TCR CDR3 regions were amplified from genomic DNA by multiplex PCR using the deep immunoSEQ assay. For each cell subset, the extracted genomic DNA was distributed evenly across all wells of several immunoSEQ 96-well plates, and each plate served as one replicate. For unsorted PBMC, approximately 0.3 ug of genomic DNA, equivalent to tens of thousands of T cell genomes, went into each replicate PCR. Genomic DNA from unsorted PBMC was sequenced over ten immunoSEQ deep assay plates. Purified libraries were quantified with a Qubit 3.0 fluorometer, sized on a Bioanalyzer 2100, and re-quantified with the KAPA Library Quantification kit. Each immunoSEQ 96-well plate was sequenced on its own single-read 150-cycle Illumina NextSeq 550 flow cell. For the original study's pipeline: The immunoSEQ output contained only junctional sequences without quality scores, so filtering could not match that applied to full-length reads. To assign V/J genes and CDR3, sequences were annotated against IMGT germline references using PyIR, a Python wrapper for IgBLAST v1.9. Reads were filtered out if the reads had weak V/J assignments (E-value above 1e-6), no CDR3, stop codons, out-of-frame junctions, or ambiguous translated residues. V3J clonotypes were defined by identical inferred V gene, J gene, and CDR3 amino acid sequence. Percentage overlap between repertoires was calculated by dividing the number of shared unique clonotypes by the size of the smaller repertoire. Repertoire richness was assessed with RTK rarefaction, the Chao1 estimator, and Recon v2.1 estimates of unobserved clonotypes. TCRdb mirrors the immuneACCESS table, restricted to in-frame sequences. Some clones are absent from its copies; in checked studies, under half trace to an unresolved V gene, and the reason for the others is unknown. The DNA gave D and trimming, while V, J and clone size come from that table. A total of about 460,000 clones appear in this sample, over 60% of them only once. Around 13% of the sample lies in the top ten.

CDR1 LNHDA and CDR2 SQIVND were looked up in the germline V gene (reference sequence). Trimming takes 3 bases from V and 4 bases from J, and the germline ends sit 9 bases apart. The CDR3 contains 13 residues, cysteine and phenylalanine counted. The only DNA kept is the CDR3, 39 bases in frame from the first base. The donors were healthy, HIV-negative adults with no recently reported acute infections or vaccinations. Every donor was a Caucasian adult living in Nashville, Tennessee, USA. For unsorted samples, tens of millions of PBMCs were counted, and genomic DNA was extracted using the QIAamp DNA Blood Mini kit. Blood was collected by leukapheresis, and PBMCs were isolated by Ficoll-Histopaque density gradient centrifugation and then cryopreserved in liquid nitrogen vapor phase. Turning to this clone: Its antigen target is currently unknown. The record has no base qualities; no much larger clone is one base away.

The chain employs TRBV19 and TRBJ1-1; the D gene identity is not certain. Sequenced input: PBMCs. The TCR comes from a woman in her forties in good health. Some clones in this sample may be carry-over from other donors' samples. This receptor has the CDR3 CASSMGRITEAFF. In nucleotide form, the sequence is TGTGCCAGTAGTATGGGTCGCATCACTGAAGCTTTCTTT.